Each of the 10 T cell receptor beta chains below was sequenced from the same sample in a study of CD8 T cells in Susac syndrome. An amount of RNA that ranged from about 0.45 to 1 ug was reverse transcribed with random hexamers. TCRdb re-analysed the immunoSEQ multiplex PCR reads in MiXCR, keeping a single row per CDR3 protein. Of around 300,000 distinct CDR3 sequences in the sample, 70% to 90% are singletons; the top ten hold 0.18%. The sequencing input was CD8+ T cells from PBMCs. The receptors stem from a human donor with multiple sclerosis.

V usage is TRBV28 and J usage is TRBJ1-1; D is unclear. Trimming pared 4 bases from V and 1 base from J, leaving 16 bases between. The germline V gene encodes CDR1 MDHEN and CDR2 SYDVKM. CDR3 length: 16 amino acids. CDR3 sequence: CASSSPREIGNTEAFF. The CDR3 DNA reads TGTGCCAGCAGTTCTCCCCGGGAAATCGGGAACACTGAAGCTTTCTTT.

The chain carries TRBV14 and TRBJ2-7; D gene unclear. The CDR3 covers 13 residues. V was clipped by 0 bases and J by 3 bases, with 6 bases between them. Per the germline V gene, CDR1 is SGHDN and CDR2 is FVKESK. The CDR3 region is CASSQDGDYEQYF. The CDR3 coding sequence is TGTGCCAGCAGCCAAGATGGCGACTACGAGCAGTACTTC. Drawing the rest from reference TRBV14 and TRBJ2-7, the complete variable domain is EAGVTQFPSHSVIEKGQTVTLRCDPISGHDNLYWYRRVMGKEIKFLLHFVKESKQDESGMPNNRFLAERTGGTYSTLKVQPAELEDSGVYFCASSQDGDYEQYFGPGTRLTVT.

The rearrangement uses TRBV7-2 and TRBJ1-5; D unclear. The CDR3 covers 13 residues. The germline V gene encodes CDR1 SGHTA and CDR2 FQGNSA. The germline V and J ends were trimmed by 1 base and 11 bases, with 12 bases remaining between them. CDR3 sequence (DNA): TGTGCCAGCAGCTTAGGGGTCGACTCGGCCCAGCATTTT. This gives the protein CASSLGVDSAQHF.

CDR3 amino acids: CSARDLPGGWTEAFF. The CDR3 region has the DNA TGCAGTGCTAGAGACCTTCCCGGGGGTTGGACTGAAGCTTTCTTT. V usage is TRBV20-1 and J usage is TRBJ1-1; maybe TRBD1 (5 bases). V was cut by 0 bases and J by 5 bases, with 16 bases left in between. Germline values: CDR1 DFQATT, CDR2 SNEGSKA (reference sequence). This CDR3 region has 15 residues.

Here the CDR3 DNA reads TGCGCCAGCAGCTTGAGCGTAGGAGATAATTCACCCCTCCACTTT. Protein sequence: CASSLSVGDNSPLHF. This chain uses TRBV5-1 with TRBJ1-6; D gene unclear. The V and J ends lost 1 base and 5 bases respectively, with 10 bases between them. CDR3 length: 15 amino acids. The germline CDR1 and CDR2 sequences are SGHRS and YFSETQ.

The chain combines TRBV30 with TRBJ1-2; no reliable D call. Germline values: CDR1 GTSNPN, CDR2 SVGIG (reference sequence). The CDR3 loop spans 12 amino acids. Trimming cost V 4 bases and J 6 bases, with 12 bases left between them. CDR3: CAWISGSNGYTF. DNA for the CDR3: TGTGCCTGGATTTCCGGGTCCAATGGCTACACCTTC.

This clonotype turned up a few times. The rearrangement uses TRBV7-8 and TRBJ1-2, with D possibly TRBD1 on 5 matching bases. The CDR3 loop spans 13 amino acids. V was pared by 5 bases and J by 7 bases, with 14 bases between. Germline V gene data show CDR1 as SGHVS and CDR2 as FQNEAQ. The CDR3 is CASSTQGPFGYTF. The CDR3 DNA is TGTGCCAGCAGCACCCAGGGACCTTTTGGCTACACCTTC.

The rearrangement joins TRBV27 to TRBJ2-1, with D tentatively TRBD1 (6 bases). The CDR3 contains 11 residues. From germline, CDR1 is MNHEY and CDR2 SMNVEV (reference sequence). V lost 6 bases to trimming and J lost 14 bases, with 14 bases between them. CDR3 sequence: CASRKQGLEFF. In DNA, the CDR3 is TGTGCCAGCAGGAAACAGGGATTGGAGTTCTTC.

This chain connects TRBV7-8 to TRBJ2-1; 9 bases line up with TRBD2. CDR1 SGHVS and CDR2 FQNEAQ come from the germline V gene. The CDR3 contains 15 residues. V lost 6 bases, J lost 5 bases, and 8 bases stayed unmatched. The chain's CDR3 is CASRSVLAGNNEQFF. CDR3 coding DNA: TGTGCCAGCAGGTCCGTACTAGCGGGCAACAATGAGCAGTTCTTC.

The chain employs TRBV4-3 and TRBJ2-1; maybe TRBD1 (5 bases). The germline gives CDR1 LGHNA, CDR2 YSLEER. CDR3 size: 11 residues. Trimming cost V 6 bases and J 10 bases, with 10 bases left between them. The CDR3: CASRGVDEQFF. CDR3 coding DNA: TGCGCCAGCAGAGGGGTGGACGAGCAGTTCTTC.